Sequencing of this T cell receptor beta chain was carried out in a study of CD8 T cells in Susac syndrome. This CDR3 region has 14 residues. V gave up 0 bases and J gave up 2 bases, with 6 bases separating them. cDNA came from about 0.5 to 1 ug RNA primed by random hexamers. Using its own MiXCR run on the immunoSEQ multiplex PCR reads, TCRdb lists one record per CDR3 protein. The repertoire has roughly 150,000 distinct CDR3 sequences, 85% to 95% of them found once; the top ten carry more than 0.2%. This clonotype was detected only once. The sequencing input was CD8+ T cells from PBMCs. The chain carries TRBV12-3 or TRBV12-4 and TRBJ2-3; D call uncertain. The receptor comes from a human donor with multiple sclerosis. The CDR3 DNA reads as TGTGCCAGCAGTTTAGCGGGGATCACAGATACGCAGTATTTT. Translated: CASSLAGITDTQYF.